These 31 T cell receptor beta chains were all obtained from the same sample, sequenced in a study of T-cell reconstitution after alpha-beta-depleted transplantation in children. This sample's TCRbeta library carried unique molecular identifier barcodes. TCRdb re-called the PCR reads through MiXCR, storing one row per CDR3 protein. The sample lists 440,000 or so distinct CDR3 sequences; over 40% were seen once. The starting material was PBMCs, obtained before TCRalphabeta/CD19-depleted stem cell transplant. These TCRs come from a girl aged 2 to 9 with aplastic anemia, due to receive a stem cell transplant.

The table lists this clonotype with a few counts. The chain uses TRBV28 and TRBJ2-7, with 11 bases lining up with TRBD2. The CDR3 loop spans 14 amino acids. J gave up 2 bases and V 10 bases, and 7 bases lay outside the gene matches. The germline CDR1 and CDR2 sequences are MDHEN and SYDVKM. CDR3 nucleotides: TGTGCCACCCAGAGACTAGCGGGAACCTACGAGCAGTACTTC. Protein: CATQRLAGTYEQYF.

The genes are TRBV5-6 and TRBJ2-5; 9 bases line up with TRBD1. The V gene's germline CDR1 is SGHDT and CDR2 YYEEEE. CDR3 length: 17 amino acids. V lost 0 bases to trimming and J lost 5 bases; unmatched junction nucleotides: 11. The CDR3 DNA sequence: TGTGCCAGCAGCTTGGAGGGACAGGGCACTTATGGGGAGACCCAGTACTTC. Its protein product is CASSLEGQGTYGETQYF.

V usage is TRBV7-8 and J usage is TRBJ2-3; perhaps D is TRBD1 or TRBD2 (5 bases each). Looked up from germline, CDR1 is SGHVS and CDR2 is FQNEAQ. V was cut by 8 bases and J by 1 base, with 13 bases left in between. The CDR3 has 14 amino acids. In nucleotides, the CDR3 is TGTGCCAGCGGCCCGGGGCGGGGCACAGATACGCAGTATTTT. Translating it yields CASGPGRGTDTQYF. Full variable domain (outside the CDR3, taken from reference TRBV7-8 and TRBJ2-3): GAGVSQSPRYKVAKRGQDVALRCDPISGHVSLFWYQQALGQGPEFLTYFQNEAQLDKSGLPSDRFFAERPEGSVSTLKIQRTQQEDSAVYLCASGPGRGTDTQYFGPGTRLTVL.

This clonotype was seen only once. The CDR3 loop is CASSQERAGGGNTQYF. CDR3 bases: TGTGCCAGCAGCCAAGAAAGGGCCGGTGGGGGGAATACGCAGTATTTT. The chain recombines TRBV4-2 with TRBJ2-3; tentative D call: TRBD2 (6 bases). Germline assignment: CDR1 LGHNA and CDR2 YNFKEQ. The CDR3 totals 16 residues. The V end was cut by 0 bases, the J end by 7 bases, with 17 bases between.

The chain recombines TRBV29-1 with TRBJ2-3; unclear D gene. The CDR3 covers 14 residues. The V end lost 6 bases, the J end lost 7 bases, and 20 bases lay between the germline ends. Germline CDR1 SQVTM, CDR2 ANQGSEA. In DNA form, the CDR3 reads TGCAGCGTGATTAAGTTCGGGCGGACCAATACGCAGTATTTT. Translation gives CSVIKFGRTNTQYF.

Only a few counts were recorded for this clonotype. The J gene is TRBJ2-3, the V gene TRBV6-1; D unclear. Trimming took off 1 base at V and 4 bases at J, with 12 bases between the two ends. Germline CDR1 MNHNS, CDR2 SASEGT. CDR3 size: 15 residues. CDR3 loop: CASSEEVVDPDTQYF. DNA for the CDR3: TGTGCCAGCAGTGAAGAGGTAGTTGACCCAGATACGCAGTATTTT.

The rearrangement uses TRBV10-3 and TRBJ2-5; the D gene is possibly TRBD2 (6 bases). Trimming cost V 2 bases and J 4 bases, with 14 bases left between them. Germline V lookup: CDR1 ENHRY, CDR2 SYGVKD. The CDR3 is 15 residues long. CDR3 sequence: CAISENRELRETQYF. The CDR3 nucleotides are TGTGCCATCAGTGAGAACCGGGAGCTTCGAGAGACCCAGTACTTC.

The chain has TRBV27 and TRBJ2-7; the D is unclear. V shed 6 bases and J shed 3 bases, with 12 bases lying between them. The CDR3 has 13 amino acids. Germline V gives CDR1 MNHEY, CDR2 SMNVEV (reference sequence). CDR3 protein: CASSGLERYEQYF. The DNA of the CDR3 is TGTGCCAGCAGCGGGCTAGAGCGCTACGAGCAGTACTTC.

This clonotype was recorded at least ten times. This CDR3 is CASTKGSYEQYF. DNA of the CDR3: TGTGCCAGCACCAAAGGCTCCTACGAGCAGTACTTC. The chain is built from TRBV7-9 and TRBJ2-7; D gene uncertain. Germline values: CDR1 SEHNR, CDR2 FQNEAQ (reference sequence). Trimming removed 7 bases from V and 0 bases from J, with 7 bases in between. This CDR3 region has 12 residues.

This clonotype was counted many times. The chain carries TRBV29-1 and TRBJ2-3; TRBD2 matches at 11 bases. In germline, CDR1 is SQVTM, CDR2 ANQGSEA. The V gene end was trimmed by 6 bases and the J gene end by 6 bases; junction bases not matched to a gene: 8. The CDR3 is made up of 14 amino acids. CDR3 amino acids: CSVLAGGPGDTQYF. CDR3 in DNA: TGCAGCGTCTTAGCGGGAGGGCCCGGGGATACGCAGTATTTT.

The chain links TRBV20-1 to TRBJ1-4, with D perhaps TRBD1 (6 bases). Germline CDR1 reads DFQATT; CDR2 reads SNEGSKA (reference sequence). The V end lost 3 bases, the J end lost 2 bases, and 19 bases lay between the germline ends. There are 17 residues in the CDR3. CDR3 nucleotide sequence: TGCAGTGCTAGGGCCCGTTGGATGGGGGGCACTAATGAAAAACTGTTTTTT. Amino acids: CSARARWMGGTNEKLFF.

The chain employs TRBV27 and TRBJ2-5; 7 bases map to TRBD1. Germline CDR1 and CDR2: MNHEY and SMNVEV (reference sequence). Unmatched junction bases numbered 7, after V lost 2 bases and J lost 1 base. The CDR3 runs 16 residues. For the CDR3, the DNA is TGTGCCAGCAGTTTAGGCCAGGGGGTGCTCCAAGAGACCCAGTACTTC. The encoded protein is CASSLGQGVLQETQYF.

This clonotype was seen just once. A read error may be the cause here, since a much bigger clone is one base away. The chain recombines TRBV10-3 with TRBJ1-1, with 10 bases fitting TRBD1. The CDR3 sequence is 15 residues long. Germline CDR1 and CDR2: ENHRY and SYGVKD. CDR3 in DNA: TGTGCCATCAGTGAGCCAAGACAGGGGGCCACTGAAGCTCTCTTT. It yields the protein CAISEPRQGATEALF.

The chain uses TRBV19 and TRBJ1-2; no clear D. V shed 2 bases and J shed 4 bases, with 20 bases lying between them. CDR1 LNHDA and CDR2 SQIVND come from the germline V gene (reference sequence). CDR3 length: 17 amino acids. CDR3 loop: CASSIISSPLRRYGYTF. CDR3 bases: TGTGCCAGTAGTATAATTTCCAGTCCACTTCGGCGCTATGGCTACACCTTC. The variable domain in full, completed from reference TRBV19 and TRBJ1-2, reads DGGITQSPKYLFRKEGQNVTLSCEQNLNHDAMYWYRQDPGQGLRLIYYSQIVNDFQKGDIAEGYSVSREKKESFPLTVTSAQKNPTAFYLCASSIISSPLRRYGYTFGSGTRLTVV.

In its sample, this clonotype was seen many times. The CDR3 DNA reads as TGCGCCAGCAGCCCAGGACCTTGGACAGGGAACTATGGCTACACCTTC. The encoded protein is CASSPGPWTGNYGYTF. The chain is built from TRBV5-1 and TRBJ1-2; 8 positions agree with TRBD1. Germline loops: CDR1 SGHRS, CDR2 YFSETQ. The junction had 10 bases not matched to a gene; V was cut back by 4 bases and J by 2 bases. The CDR3 loop spans 16 amino acids.

This chain uses TRBV28 with TRBJ2-3, with D possibly TRBD1 on 5 matching bases. The length of the CDR3 is 15 residues. Germline loops: CDR1 MDHEN, CDR2 SYDVKM. Trimming pared 5 bases from V and 2 bases from J, leaving 14 bases between. The CDR3 sequence is CASSNIIGATDTQYF. The CDR3 DNA reads TGTGCCAGCAGTAACATAATAGGGGCCACAGATACGCAGTATTTT.

The V call is TRBV7-8, the J call TRBJ2-1; D is perhaps TRBD2 (5 bases). The V gene lost 7 bases and the J gene lost 1 base, with 17 bases spanning the gap. CDR3 length: 16 residues. CDR1 is SGHVS and CDR2 is FQNEAQ in the germline V gene. CDR3 amino acids: CASTELGRASYNEQFF. The CDR3 DNA follows: TGTGCCAGCACCGAACTCGGGCGGGCTTCCTACAATGAGCAGTTCTTC.

For the CDR3, the DNA is TGCGCCAGCAGCCAAGAGCCCGGCACAGATACGCAGTATTTT. Translating gives CASSQEPGTDTQYF. The V call is TRBV4-1, the J call TRBJ2-3; D call uncertain. CDR3 length: 14 amino acids. CDR1 MGHRA and CDR2 YSYEKL come from the germline V gene. V lost 0 bases to trimming and J lost 1 base, with 5 bases between them.

This clonotype was seen only a few times. The chain has TRBV20-1 and TRBJ2-5; D is unclear. Per the germline V gene, CDR1 is DFQATT and CDR2 is SNEGSKA (reference sequence). V lost 0 bases, J lost 3 bases, and 5 bases lay in between. The CDR3 is 12 residues long. CDR3 sequence: CSAREGKETQYF. CDR3 DNA sequence: TGCAGTGCTAGAGAAGGCAAAGAGACCCAGTACTTC.

This clonotype occurred a few times. The V and J genes are TRBV20-1 and TRBJ2-1; TRBD2 aligns across 7 bases. This CDR3 is built from 15 residues. Germline V gene data show CDR1 as DFQATT and CDR2 as SNEGSKA (reference sequence). V dropped 6 bases and J dropped 4; count of bases not matched to a gene: 12. The CDR3 loop reads CSARPLAVPYNEQFF. Written as DNA, the CDR3 is TGCAGTGCGAGGCCGCTAGCGGTTCCTTACAATGAGCAGTTCTTC.

The chain has TRBV12-3 or TRBV12-4 and TRBJ2-7, with a possible D match to TRBD1 (5 bases). This CDR3 region has 17 residues. V lost 2 bases to trimming and J lost 0 bases, with 17 bases between them. CDR3 DNA: TGTGCCAGCAGTTTACTCCCCCCAGGGTCATCCTCCTACGAGCAGTACTTC. Its translation: CASSLLPPGSSSYEQYF.

This clonotype was seen ten or more times. The chain uses TRBV7-2 and TRBJ1-5; 8 bases are shared with TRBD1. This CDR3 is built from 15 residues. V lost 1 base and J lost 6; bases outside the gene matches: 5. Germline V lookup: CDR1 SGHTA, CDR2 FQGNSA. CDR3 coding DNA: TGTGCCAGCAGCTTAGGACAGGGGCTGGGTCAGCCCCAGCATTTT. Encoded protein: CASSLGQGLGQPQHF.

V is TRBV5-1 and J is TRBJ2-3, with TRBD1 matching over 10 bases. The ends lost 4 bases at V and 4 bases at J; junction bases unmatched: 9. CDR3 length: 16 residues. The germline CDR1 and CDR2 sequences are SGHRS and YFSETQ. The CDR3 loop reads CASSARQGARADTQYF. DNA for the CDR3: TGCGCCAGCAGCGCGAGACAGGGGGCGCGGGCAGATACGCAGTATTTT.

The genes are TRBV5-1 and TRBJ2-7; D may be TRBD1 or TRBD2 (5 bases each). Germline CDR1 and CDR2: SGHRS and YFSETQ. Trimming cost V 1 base and J 5 bases, with 16 bases left between them. The length of the CDR3 is 15 residues. The DNA of the CDR3 is TGCGCCAGCAGCTTGCGTGGGACGTCAAAGGACGAGCAGTACTTC. Translated, it gives CASSLRGTSKDEQYF.

In regard to this clonotype: One junction end does not reproduce the germline sequence, and a read error may be involved. This chain links TRBV12-3 or TRBV12-4 with TRBJ1-4; 8 nucleotides match TRBD1. CDR3 length: 17 residues. CDR3 in DNA: TGTGTCAGCAGTTTTAGGACAGGGAGGAGATCAGAAGAAAAACTGTTTTTT. Translating it yields CVSSFRTGRRSEEKLFF.

The chain has TRBV29-1 and TRBJ2-5, with 7 nucleotides matching TRBD1. Germline CDR1 is SQVTM and CDR2 is ANQGSEA. V shed 6 bases, J shed 5 bases, and the junction held 9 bases outside the gene matches. This CDR3 spans 13 amino acids. Here the CDR3 reads CSVVRTGGETQYF. The CDR3 region has the DNA TGCAGCGTCGTAAGGACAGGTGGGGAGACCCAGTACTTC.

This clonotype was recorded once. The chain recombines TRBV28 with TRBJ2-7; 7 nucleotides agree with TRBD1. This CDR3 has 14 residues. Unmatched junction bases numbered 6, after V lost 3 bases and J lost 4 bases. CDR1 is MDHEN, CDR2 SYDVKM, per germline. The CDR3 reads CASSFQGGKYEQYF. CDR3 nucleotides: TGTGCCAGCAGTTTTCAAGGGGGCAAATACGAGCAGTACTTC.

The chain employs TRBV12-3 or TRBV12-4 and TRBJ2-7, with a possible D match to TRBD2 (5 bases). The CDR3 contains 14 residues. Trimming took off 4 bases at V and 2 bases at J, with 12 bases between the two ends. CDR3 coding DNA: TGTGCCAGCAGTTCCCCGGGATCACCCTACGAGCAGTACTTC. This sequence encodes CASSSPGSPYEQYF.

This rearrangement joins TRBV27 to TRBJ2-6; 8 bases line up with TRBD1. CDR1 and CDR2 (germline): MNHEY, SMNVEV (reference sequence). With 2 bases clipped from V and 4 bases from J, the junction kept 10 bases outside the gene matches. This CDR3 is 18 amino acids long. Written as DNA, the CDR3 is TGTGCCAGCAGTTTAATGTGGGGACAGGCTTCCGGGGCCAACGTCCTGACTTTC. Encoded protein: CASSLMWGQASGANVLTF. The complete variable domain, with remaining parts taken from reference TRBV27 and TRBJ2-6, reads EAQVTQNPRYLITVTGKKLTVTCSQNMNHEYMSWYRQDPGLGLRQIYYSMNVEVTDKGDVPEGYKVSRKEKRNFPLILESPSPNQTSLYFCASSLMWGQASGANVLTFGAGSRLTVL.

This chain links TRBV3-1 with TRBJ2-7; TRBD2 matches at 7 bases. The CDR3 extends over 16 amino acids. V trimming: 5 bases; J trimming: 0 bases; junction bases outside the gene matches: 10. From germline, CDR1 is LGHDT and CDR2 YNNKEL (reference sequence). CDR3 region: CASSARGRVLSYEQYF. CDR3 nucleotide sequence: TGTGCCAGCAGCGCCCGGGGGAGGGTGCTCTCCTACGAGCAGTACTTC.

This clonotype was picked up many times. The V and J genes are TRBV29-1 and TRBJ2-3, with a tentative D call TRBD2 (7 bases). The CDR3 consists of 15 residues. Germline-derived CDR1 and CDR2 are SQVTM and ANQGSEA. V lost 7 bases to trimming and J lost 5 bases, with 22 bases between them. DNA for the CDR3: TGCAGCGCCTCGGGGGGCGAGGTTCGGTTAGATACGCAGTATTTT. It yields the protein CSASGGEVRLDTQYF.